The following is a T cell receptor (beta chain) sequence with its context. The table came from immunoSEQ multiplex PCR; TCRdb's copy has only in-frame clones and leaves some out. The sample has more than 200,000 clones, 80% to 95% seen once; the top ten hold around 2%. The sample belongs to a study of blood T cell repertoires in COVID-19. CDR3 size: 15 residues. The germline CDR1 and CDR2 sequences are MDHEN and SYDVKM. V gave up 2 bases and J gave up 0 bases, with 8 bases separating them. The recovered donors of Cohort 3 showed two negative PCRs, clearance, or symptom resolution. V is TRBV28 and J is TRBJ1-3; D unclear. The TCR comes from a woman under 30 who had recovered from COVID-19. Sequencing was done on a sample of PBMCs or T cells enriched from blood (not recorded which). CDR3 sequence reads: CASSLGRGSGNTIYF. DNA for the CDR3: TGTGCCAGCAGTTTAGGGCGGGGCTCTGGAAACACCATATATTTT.